The next 18 T cell receptor beta chains were all read from a single sample in a study of blood T cell repertoires in COVID-19. Sequencing used immunoSEQ multiplex PCR; TCRdb keeps in-frame clones, though not all of them. This sample carries 270,000 or so clones, approximately 81% of them seen once, and the ten largest clones take roughly 3.1%. Sequencing was performed on peripheral blood. These receptors originate from a woman between 18 and 29 years old with acute or convalescent COVID-19.

The J gene is TRBJ2-2, the V gene TRBV3-1 (or the pseudogene TRBV3-2), with D perhaps matching TRBD1 (6 bases). Looked up from germline, CDR1 is LGHDT and CDR2 is YNNKEL (reference sequence). CDR3 length: 15 residues. Trimming removed 4 bases at V and 0 bases at J, with 9 bases between. The chain's CDR3 is CASSPWTANTGELFF. The CDR3 region has the DNA TGTGCCAGCAGCCCTTGGACAGCGAACACCGGGGAGCTGTTTTTT.

The chain joins TRBV6-5 to TRBJ1-1; 10 nucleotides match TRBD1. The junction had 5 bases not matched to a gene; V was cut back by 6 bases and J by 10 bases. Germline V gene sequence: CDR1 MNHEY, CDR2 SVGAGI. This CDR3 is built from 12 residues. The CDR3 coding sequence is TGTGCCAGCAGCCCGACAGGGGGCCGAGCTTTCTTT. It is translated as CASSPTGGRAFF.

This chain links TRBV4-2 with TRBJ1-2; perhaps TRBD1 as D (6 bases). Germline lookup yields CDR1 LGHNA and CDR2 YNFKEQ. Trimming shortened V by 4 bases and J by 0 bases, and 15 bases separated the two germline ends. The CDR3 runs to 16 residues. This CDR3 is CASSRGSGGANYGYTF. CDR3 DNA: TGTGCCAGCAGCCGGGGCTCTGGGGGCGCTAACTATGGCTACACCTTC.

The V and J genes are TRBV27 and TRBJ2-3; TRBD2 might be the D (6 bases). V gave up 3 bases and J gave up 3 bases, with 13 bases separating them. The CDR3 contains 15 residues. Germline CDR1 is MNHEY and CDR2 is SMNVEV (reference sequence). For the CDR3, the DNA is TGTGCCAGCAGTTTGGGCGGGATCGGGACAGATACGCAGTATTTT. It yields the protein CASSLGGIGTDTQYF.

There are many counts of this clone. This chain joins TRBV7-6 and TRBJ1-5, with a tentative D call TRBD1 (5 bases). The CDR3 is 15 residues long. V lost 0 bases and J lost 3, with 9 bases in between. CDR1 and CDR2 from the germline V gene are SGHVS and FNYEAQ. CDR3 sequence (DNA): TGTGCCAGCAGCTTAGCAGCAGGGTTCAATCAGCCCCAGCATTTT. Amino acids: CASSLAAGFNQPQHF.

The rearrangement joins TRBV7-8 to TRBJ1-2; 8 nucleotides line up with TRBD1. J was trimmed by 2 bases and V by 0 bases; bases with no gene match: 5. The CDR3 covers 16 residues. Germline CDR1 reads SGHVS; CDR2 reads FQNEAQ. This CDR3 reads CASSLARDRRNYGYTF. CDR3 sequence (DNA): TGTGCCAGCAGCTTAGCGCGGGACAGGAGAAACTATGGCTACACCTTC.

In this sample, this clone turned up once. This sequence joins TRBV15 and TRBJ1-4; 7 bases match TRBD1. Germline assignment: CDR1 LNHNV and CDR2 YYDKDF (reference sequence). Trimming took 0 bases from V and 12 from J; bases not matched to a gene: 10. The CDR3 spans 15 residues. The CDR3 here is CATSRDAGGLEELFF. CDR3 DNA: TGTGCCACCAGCAGAGATGCAGGGGGGCTGGAGGAACTGTTTTTT.

The chain employs TRBV20-1 and TRBJ1-1; D unclear. This CDR3 has 11 amino acids. Trimming shortened V by 7 bases and J by 4 bases, and 10 bases separated the two germline ends. Germline-derived CDR1 and CDR2 are DFQATT and SNEGSKA (reference sequence). The CDR3 nucleotides are TGCAGTGGTCGCCGGAGCACTGAAGCTTTCTTT. Amino acids: CSGRRSTEAFF.

The chain has TRBV7-2 and TRBJ2-3; TRBD2 aligns across 13 bases. Losses at the gene ends were 4 bases for V and 8 bases for J; bases not matched to a gene: 9. The CDR3 has 16 amino acids. Germline V CDR1 and CDR2: SGHTA, FQGNSA. The CDR3 spells CASSSDTSGRAFTQYF. The CDR3 nucleotides read TGTGCCAGCAGCTCCGACACTAGCGGGAGGGCCTTTACGCAGTATTTT.

This chain uses TRBV28 with TRBJ1-2; TRBD1 is a possible D gene (5 bases). Germline CDR1 reads MDHEN; CDR2 reads SYDVKM. Deletions cut 1 base from V and 2 bases from J, with 17 bases between. The CDR3 covers 17 residues. CDR3 protein: CASSLYFGTRFNYGYTF. DNA for the CDR3: TGTGCCAGCAGTTTATACTTCGGGACTCGATTCAACTATGGCTACACCTTC.

This clone has a handful of counts. This chain joins TRBV5-8 and TRBJ2-7, with 8 bases fitting TRBD1. The CDR3 consists of 15 residues. V lost 4 bases, J lost 0 bases, and 6 bases stayed unmatched. CDR1 is SGHTS, CDR2 YDEGEE, per germline. For the CDR3, the DNA is TGTGCCAGCAGCGCCCGGGACAGGAGCTCCTACGAGCAGTACTTC. It encodes CASSARDRSSYEQYF.

The chain employs TRBV6-6 and TRBJ1-2; 8 nucleotides line up with TRBD1. Germline V CDR1 and CDR2: MNHNY, SVGAGI (reference sequence). V was clipped by 2 bases and J by 2 bases; unmatched bases: 4. The CDR3 has 15 residues. The CDR3 DNA reads TGTGCCAGCAGTTACGGACAGGGTAGGAACTATGGCTACACCTTC. Residues: CASSYGQGRNYGYTF.

The chain is built from TRBV18 and TRBJ2-7; TRBD1 might be the D (7 bases). This CDR3 has 14 residues. Germline V gives CDR1 KGHSH, CDR2 LQKENI. With 4 bases removed from V and 3 bases from J, the gap between germline ends came to 13 bases. The CDR3 nucleotides are TGTGCCAGCTCACGCGGGACAGAGAACTACGAGCAGTACTTC. Residues: CASSRGTENYEQYF.

The genes are TRBV7-6 and TRBJ1-5; no firm D call. The length of the CDR3 is 15 residues. Deletions cut 2 bases from V and 2 bases from J, with 10 bases between. From germline, CDR1 is SGHVS and CDR2 FNYEAQ. The CDR3 reads CASSLTDNGNQPQHF. The CDR3 DNA reads as TGTGCCAGCAGCTTAACAGACAACGGCAATCAGCCCCAGCATTTT.

J is TRBJ1-1 and V is TRBV12-3 or TRBV12-4; D gene ambiguous. The V end lost 8 bases, the J end lost 7 bases, and 11 bases lay between the germline ends. This CDR3 spans 11 amino acids. CDR3 nucleotide sequence: TGTGCCAGCTCCGATCGAGTTGAAGCTTTCTTT. Translation: CASSDRVEAFF.

The V call is TRBV28, the J call TRBJ1-3; no firm D call. This CDR3 region has 17 residues. The germline CDR1 and CDR2 sequences are MDHEN and SYDVKM. Trimming took 5 bases from V and 0 from J, leaving 17 bases between them. CDR3 in DNA: TGTGCCAGCAGTCCACACCCTCAACACCGCTCTGGAAACACCATATATTTT. It is translated as CASSPHPQHRSGNTIYF.

This chain joins TRBV5-1 and TRBJ1-2; 9 bases are shared with TRBD1. Germline-derived CDR1 and CDR2 are SGHRS and YFSETQ. V shed 0 bases, J shed 3 bases, and the junction held 3 bases outside the gene matches. This CDR3 contains 15 residues. The CDR3 DNA reads TGCGCCAGCAGCTTGGCCTGGACAGGGGACTATGGCTACACCTTC. This gives the protein CASSLAWTGDYGYTF.

This chain joins TRBV11-3 and TRBJ1-4; weak D call: TRBD1 (6 bases). The CDR3 sequence is 17 residues long. V was pared by 1 base and J by 3 bases, with 15 bases between. Germline CDR1 SGHNT, CDR2 YENEEA. The chain's CDR3 is CASSLAEGVAANEKLFF. The CDR3 coding sequence is TGTGCCAGCAGCTTAGCCGAGGGGGTGGCGGCTAATGAAAAACTGTTTTTT.